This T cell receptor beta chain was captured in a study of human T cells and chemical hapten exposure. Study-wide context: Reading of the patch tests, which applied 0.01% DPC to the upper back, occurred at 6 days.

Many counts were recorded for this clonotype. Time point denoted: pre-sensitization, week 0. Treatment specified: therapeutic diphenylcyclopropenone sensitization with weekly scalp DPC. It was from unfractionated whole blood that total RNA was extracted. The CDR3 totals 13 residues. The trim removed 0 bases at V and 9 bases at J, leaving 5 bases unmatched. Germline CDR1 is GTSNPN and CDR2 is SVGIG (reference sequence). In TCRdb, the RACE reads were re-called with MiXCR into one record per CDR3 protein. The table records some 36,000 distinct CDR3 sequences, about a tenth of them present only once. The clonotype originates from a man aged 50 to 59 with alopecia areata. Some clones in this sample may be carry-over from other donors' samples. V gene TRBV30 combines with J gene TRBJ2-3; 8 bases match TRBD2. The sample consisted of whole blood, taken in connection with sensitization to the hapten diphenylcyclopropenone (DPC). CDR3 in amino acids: CAWSVQTSATQYF. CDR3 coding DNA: TGTGCCTGGAGTGTCCAGACTAGCGCGACGCAGTATTTT. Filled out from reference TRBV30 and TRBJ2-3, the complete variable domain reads SQTIHQWPATLVQPVGSPLSLECTVEGTSNPNLYWYRQAAGRGLQLLFYSVGIGQISSEVPQNLSASRPQDRQFILSSKKLLLSDSGFYLCAWSVQTSATQYFGPGTRLTVL.